The rows below give T cell receptor beta chains drawn from one sample of a study of T cells expressing NK-cell markers. TCRdb processed the 5' RACE reads again and assigns one entry to each CDR3 protein, with no DNA. The table lists about 150,000 distinct CDR3 sequences. Material for sequencing was blood T cells: a sorted CD56 or NKG2C T cell subset, CD4+ or CD8+ T cells, or bulk PBMC T cells (not recorded which). The receptor set was obtained from a woman in her forties or fifties in good health. CDR3s include the opening cysteine and the closing phenylalanine or tryptophan.

j_call v_call cdr3_aa
TRBJ2-2 TRBV5-6 CASSGLAGMTGELFF
TRBJ2-7 TRBV24-1 CATSDFGAGEQYF
TRBJ1-1 TRBV11-2 CASSLGGRKEAFF
TRBJ2-5 TRBV20-1 CSARELQGGTETQYF
TRBJ1-5 TRBV12-3/TRBV12-4 CASSLRGNQPQHF
TRBJ1-2 TRBV6-2/TRBV6-3 CASSLVQGKIGYTF
TRBJ2-7 TRBV13 CASSLDKLGTYEQYF
TRBJ2-7 TRBV21-1 CASSPPRDGRHPYEQYF
TRBJ1-6 TRBV6-6 CASSYSGQKEINSPLHF
TRBJ2-5 TRBV12-3/TRBV12-4 CASSSSGWKETQYF
TRBJ2-1 TRBV5-5 CASSSERDRANWASYNELFF
TRBJ2-7 TRBV9 CASSVLEYAYEQYF
TRBJ2-1 TRBV20-1 CSARAGDEQFF
TRBJ1-3 TRBV12-3/TRBV12-4 CASSLRGTGNTIYF
TRBJ2-1 TRBV28 CASSPSRWGRIDNEQFF
TRBJ2-1 TRBV10-3 CAISESIVEGRSYNEQFF
TRBJ2-1 TRBV15 CATSRDRRTNDGEQFF
TRBJ1-3 TRBV27 CASSLSYSGNTIYF
TRBJ2-1 TRBV12-3/TRBV12-4 CASSFLTSGLHFF
TRBJ2-3 TRBV10-3 CAIKALLGTDTQYF
TRBJ2-3 TRBV9 CASRGEGTDTQYF
TRBJ2-3 TRBV7-3 CASSLIGTDTQYF
TRBJ2-1 TRBV27 CASSFQSSYNEQFF
TRBJ2-1 TRBV7-2 CASSFRGLTSSYNEQFF
TRBJ1-3 TRBV2 CASSWGSGNTIYF
TRBJ2-5 TRBV20-1 CSAMDQGLTLEETQYF
TRBJ2-2 TRBV7-6 CASSSPSGRNTGELFF
TRBJ1-1 TRBV27 CASRQGWYTEAFF